This T cell receptor (beta chain) comes out of a study of T cell changes during pregnancy in multiple sclerosis. The CDR3 has 16 residues. In germline, CDR1 is KGHSH, CDR2 LQKENI. Germline trimming cut 6 bases from V and 2 bases from J; bases unmatched to any gene: 5. TCRdb's copy holds only in-frame clones and misses some; the assay was immunoSEQ multiplex PCR. The data hold about 44,000 clones, with approximately 96% observed a single time. The chain uses TRBV18 and TRBJ2-2; 11 nucleotides align to TRBD2. This specimen consisted of peripheral blood, obtained in the second trimester of pregnancy. The clonotype was recovered from a female donor with multiple sclerosis, enrolled in a pregnancy study. The CDR3 sequence: CASSGLAVLNTGELFF. Here the CDR3 DNA reads TGTGCCAGCTCGGGACTAGCGGTTCTTAACACCGGGGAGCTGTTTTTT.